The text below deals with one T cell receptor beta chain. Its antigen is still unknown. V lost 7 bases and J lost 4, with 19 bases in between. The CDR3 is 15 residues long. Per the germline V gene, CDR1 is MDHEN and CDR2 is SYDVKM. TCRdb's table, derived via immunoSEQ multiplex PCR, lists solely in-frame clones and lacks some. The sample consists of some 2.1 million clones, around 95% of them appearing once. The data belong to a study of shared clonotypes between healthy human individuals. The wider study: Participating donors consisted of two women and a few men aged 18 to 49. For every donor, three CD4 naive, three CD4 memory, two CD8 naive and one CD8 memory plates were used.

Findings and caveats of the study: A reduction in generation probabilities was seen for non-shared clonotypes relative to those shared by all four donors.

The sequenced material came from naive CD4+ T cells sorted from blood. The subset here: CD45RA+ positively selected. The rearrangement joins TRBV28 to TRBJ1-2; weak D call: TRBD1 (5 bases). The receptor comes from a man between 18 and 35 years old in good health. This chain's CDR3 is CASIPGTSRGYGYTF. CDR3 sequence (DNA): TGTGCCAGCATTCCCGGGACCTCAAGGGGCTATGGCTACACCTTC.